A selection of T cell receptor beta chains follows, all from one sample in a study of T cell changes during pregnancy in multiple sclerosis. Some clones are missing from TCRdb's copy, which holds only in-frame ones; the method was immunoSEQ multiplex PCR. Of about 51,000 clones listed, 93% are singletons. The material was peripheral blood, obtained in the second trimester of pregnancy. Receptors were obtained from a female donor with multiple sclerosis, enrolled in a pregnancy study. Both conserved end residues are part of each CDR3. The order of the fields is CDR3 protein, D gene, clone size, J gene, V gene. A D gene is named only where the DNA matches it firmly. Not every row has a clone size; where given, it reads once, few, many or a size class.

CDR3 protein: CSVEVKGGAPNYGYTF; D gene: NA; clone size: NA; J gene: TRBJ1-2; V gene: TRBV29-1
CDR3 protein: CASSYSWQGKSEAFF; D gene: NA; clone size: NA; J gene: TRBJ1-1; V gene: TRBV6-5
CDR3 protein: CASSLVGGLGANVLTF; D gene: NA; clone size: NA; J gene: TRBJ2-6; V gene: TRBV7-2
CDR3 protein: CAISASLLAGGPGYNEQFF; D gene: TRBD2; clone size: NA; J gene: TRBJ2-1; V gene: TRBV10-3
CDR3 protein: CASSRLDREAGEAFF; D gene: TRBD1; clone size: NA; J gene: TRBJ1-1; V gene: TRBV4-1
CDR3 protein: CASSLEPGYVSYEQYF; D gene: NA; clone size: NA; J gene: TRBJ2-7; V gene: TRBV5-1
CDR3 protein: CASSDGHLKGEKLFF; D gene: NA; clone size: NA; J gene: TRBJ1-4; V gene: TRBV7-9
CDR3 protein: CARSLYSSTDTQYF; D gene: NA; clone size: NA; J gene: TRBJ2-3; V gene: TRBV5-3
CDR3 protein: CASSFEGRGYEQYF; D gene: NA; clone size: NA; J gene: TRBJ2-7; V gene: TRBV7-2
CDR3 protein: CASSIAGGRIEQYF; D gene: TRBD2; clone size: NA; J gene: TRBJ2-7; V gene: TRBV19
CDR3 protein: CASSLSGNEYNEQFF; D gene: TRBD2; clone size: NA; J gene: TRBJ2-1; V gene: TRBV5-1
CDR3 protein: CARTSRTGLDGYTF; D gene: TRBD1; clone size: NA; J gene: TRBJ1-2; V gene: TRBV2
CDR3 protein: CASSDRSGAEAFF; D gene: NA; clone size: NA; J gene: TRBJ1-1; V gene: TRBV2
CDR3 protein: CASNPTGGDGYTF; D gene: TRBD1; clone size: NA; J gene: TRBJ1-2; V gene: TRBV5-1
CDR3 protein: CASSEFRSEHYEQYF; D gene: NA; clone size: NA; J gene: TRBJ2-7; V gene: TRBV6-1
CDR3 protein: CASSKSGLANYNEQFF; D gene: TRBD2; clone size: NA; J gene: TRBJ2-1; V gene: TRBV7-3
CDR3 protein: CASSNSGSKGYEQYF; D gene: NA; clone size: NA; J gene: TRBJ2-7; V gene: TRBV18
CDR3 protein: CASSPDGGGNEKLFF; D gene: NA; clone size: NA; J gene: TRBJ1-4; V gene: TRBV7-9
CDR3 protein: CASSVDPAGVSDEQFF; D gene: TRBD2; clone size: NA; J gene: TRBJ2-1; V gene: TRBV5-1
CDR3 protein: CASSQARGYTIYF; D gene: TRBD1; clone size: NA; J gene: TRBJ1-3; V gene: TRBV6-5
CDR3 protein: CASSVLQGVGYGYTF; D gene: TRBD1; clone size: NA; J gene: TRBJ1-2; V gene: TRBV6-1
CDR3 protein: CASRSDTSGRFNEQFF; D gene: TRBD2; clone size: once; J gene: TRBJ2-1; V gene: TRBV27
CDR3 protein: CASSTGTGMGSTEAFF; D gene: TRBD1; clone size: NA; J gene: TRBJ1-1; V gene: TRBV7-9
CDR3 protein: CASSIPGPNTGELFF; D gene: NA; clone size: NA; J gene: TRBJ2-2; V gene: TRBV28
CDR3 protein: CASSVHAAGKDEQYF; D gene: NA; clone size: NA; J gene: TRBJ2-7; V gene: TRBV9
CDR3 protein: CATSRERNLGRDRSYGYTF; D gene: TRBD1; clone size: NA; J gene: TRBJ1-2; V gene: TRBV15
CDR3 protein: CASSLVAGATDTQYF; D gene: TRBD2; clone size: NA; J gene: TRBJ2-3; V gene: TRBV7-3
CDR3 protein: CASTPTDRGKGQPQHF; D gene: TRBD1; clone size: NA; J gene: TRBJ1-5; V gene: TRBV19
CDR3 protein: CASRTGTGGAEQFF; D gene: TRBD1; clone size: NA; J gene: TRBJ2-1; V gene: TRBV5-4
CDR3 protein: CASSMSAEFPQYTQYF; D gene: NA; clone size: NA; J gene: TRBJ2-3; V gene: TRBV19
CDR3 protein: CAISESMVLHQPQHF; D gene: NA; clone size: NA; J gene: TRBJ1-5; V gene: TRBV10-3
CDR3 protein: CASSEFEGGPVGETQYF; D gene: TRBD2; clone size: once; J gene: TRBJ2-5; V gene: TRBV25-1
CDR3 protein: CASSLGEAYEQYF; D gene: NA; clone size: NA; J gene: TRBJ2-7; V gene: TRBV7-8
CDR3 protein: CASSFRSGGNTEAFF; D gene: TRBD1; clone size: NA; J gene: TRBJ1-1; V gene: TRBV5-1
CDR3 protein: CASSPKGSGRASTDTQYF; D gene: TRBD2; clone size: once; J gene: TRBJ2-3; V gene: TRBV9
CDR3 protein: CASSLGRGGTDTQYF; D gene: NA; clone size: NA; J gene: TRBJ2-3; V gene: TRBV5-4
CDR3 protein: CASSLQRANNEQFF; D gene: NA; clone size: NA; J gene: TRBJ2-1; V gene: TRBV18
CDR3 protein: CASSVESGITNEQFF; D gene: TRBD2; clone size: NA; J gene: TRBJ2-1; V gene: TRBV9
CDR3 protein: CASSLVGGGRETQYF; D gene: NA; clone size: NA; J gene: TRBJ2-5; V gene: TRBV11-2